One sample yielded the 6 T cell receptor beta chains listed below, sequenced in a study of cytomegalovirus exposure and HLA in healthy donors. The PCR made use of 60 Vbeta and 13 Jbeta primers. Here immunoSEQ multiplex PCR was the method, and the copy in TCRdb shows in-frame clones only, minus some. The sample consists of about 210,000 clones, around 84% of them appearing once. Source material: PBMCs. All receptors derive from a girl aged 2 to 10 in good health and CMV-seronegative.

V gene TRBV15 combines with J gene TRBJ2-5, with TRBD2 matching over 10 bases. V trimming: 0 bases; J trimming: 1 base; junction bases outside the gene matches: 2. Germline V lookup: CDR1 LNHNV, CDR2 YYDKDF (reference sequence). The CDR3 sequence is 16 residues long. The CDR3 nucleotides are TGTGCCACCAGCAGAGATAGGACTAGCGGCCAAGAGACCCAGTACTTC. Amino acid sequence: CATSRDRTSGQETQYF.

The rearrangement uses TRBV4-2 and TRBJ2-2; 12 bases align to TRBD2. The CDR3 has 18 amino acids. After removal of 0 bases from V and 4 bases from J, the junction contained 6 bases not matched to a gene. Germline V gene sequence: CDR1 LGHNA, CDR2 YNFKEQ. CDR3 coding DNA: TGTGCCAGCAGCCAAGAGAATATACTAGCGGGGGGCACCGGGGAGCTGTTTTTT. Its protein product is CASSQENILAGGTGELFF.

This sequence joins TRBV6-5 and TRBJ2-7, with 11 bases that match TRBD2. This CDR3 has 15 residues. CDR1 MNHEY and CDR2 SVGAGI come from the germline V gene. V trimming: 4 bases; J trimming: 0 bases; junction bases outside the gene matches: 2. The CDR3 DNA reads as TGTGCCAGCAGTTCAACTAGCGGGAGCTCCTACGAGCAGTACTTC. Translating it yields CASSSTSGSSYEQYF.

The rearrangement links TRBV11-2 to TRBJ2-7, with no clear D. Trimming shortened V by 5 bases and J by 4 bases, and 15 bases separated the two germline ends. The CDR3 loop spans 14 amino acids. Germline lookup yields CDR1 SGHAT and CDR2 FQNNGV. The chain's CDR3 is CASSRLLVVYEQYF. CDR3 in DNA: TGTGCCAGCAGCCGCCTGCTAGTAGTTTACGAGCAGTACTTC.

V gene TRBV5-8 combines with J gene TRBJ1-4; D not resolved. The CDR3 spans 15 residues. V lost 4 bases and J 3 bases, leaving 13 bases between the germline ends. Germline V gene lookup returns CDR1 SGHTS and CDR2 YDEGEE. CDR3 loop: CASSSATNPNEKLFF. The DNA of the CDR3 is TGTGCCAGCAGCAGTGCGACTAATCCTAATGAAAAACTGTTTTTT.

As to this clone: One end of the junction varies from germline; a read error may be responsible. The V and J genes are TRBV7-9 and TRBJ2-7; perhaps TRBD1 as D (6 bases). Looked up from germline, CDR1 is SEHNR and CDR2 is FQNEAQ (reference sequence). The CDR3 is 14 amino acids. The CDR3 sequence: CSSSLESGVDEQYF. The CDR3 region has the DNA TGTTCCAGCAGCTTAGAGTCAGGGGTCGACGAGCAGTACTTC.